The 9 T cell receptor beta chains in this list originate from one sample, sequenced in a study of T cell responses to AZD1222 COVID-19 vaccine (dated by TCRdb to 2020 to 2022). The library was obtained by the immunoSEQ multiplex PCR assay. The clones in this table, taken by TCRdb from immuneACCESS, are in-frame only. Not every clone is retained; where verified, under half of the shortfall comes from an unresolved V gene, and the cause of the rest is unknown. Here the sample has about 84,000 clones; around nine tenths occur a single time. The ten largest clones represent roughly 10% of the sample. The time point label on this specimen signifies: about 28 days (+/-7) after the second vaccine dose. Sequenced material: peripheral blood, taken 28 days after the second AZD1222 dose. These receptors were collected from an adult who received the AZD1222 COVID-19 vaccine.

This clone was seen only a few times. V and J are TRBV4-1 and TRBJ2-7, with TRBD1 matching 11 bases. With 0 bases clipped from V and 4 bases from J, the junction kept 11 bases outside the gene matches. The CDR3 sequence is 18 residues long. Germline V gives CDR1 MGHRA, CDR2 YSYEKL. CDR3 sequence reads: CASSQDKGIGTGGYEQYF. The CDR3 nucleotides read TGCGCCAGCAGCCAAGATAAGGGGATTGGGACAGGGGGATACGAGCAGTACTTC.

This clone was counted only a few times. The chain joins TRBV2 to TRBJ1-1, with no clear D. The CDR3 loop spans 11 amino acids. V lost 7 bases, J lost 3 bases, and 6 bases lay in between. CDR1 and CDR2 (germline): SNHLY, FYNNEI. The CDR3 spells CASIKDTEAFF. The CDR3 coding sequence is TGTGCCAGCATTAAGGACACTGAAGCTTTCTTT. The full variable domain, in which reference TRBV2 and TRBJ1-1 provide the parts outside the CDR3, is EPEVTQTPSHQVTQMGQEVILRCVPISNHLYFYWYRQILGQKVEFLVSFYNNEISEKSEIFDDQFSVERPDGSNFTLKIRSTKLEDSAMYFCASIKDTEAFFGQGTRLTVV.

The chain combines TRBV9 with TRBJ1-3; D is uncertain. V lost 0 bases and J lost 1, with 8 bases in between. CDR3 length equals 15 residues. Per the germline V gene, CDR1 is SGDLS and CDR2 is YYNGEE. In DNA, the CDR3 is TGTGCCAGCAGCGTAGCAGGCCTTTCTGGAAACACCATATATTTT. This encodes CASSVAGLSGNTIYF. The complete variable domain, with remaining parts taken from reference TRBV9 and TRBJ1-3, reads DSGVTQTPKHLITATGQRVTLRCSPRSGDLSVYWYQQSLDQGLQFLIQYYNGEERAKGNILERFSAQQFPDLHSELNLSSLELGDSALYFCASSVAGLSGNTIYFGEGSWLTVV.

This clone has a handful of counts. CDR3 sequence reads: CASSDQRVAETQYF. The DNA of the CDR3 is TGCGCCAGCAGTGACCAGAGGGTTGCGGAGACCCAGTACTTC. The chain is built from TRBV10-2 and TRBJ2-5; D might be TRBD2 (5 bases). The V and J ends lost 3 bases and 5 bases respectively, with 13 bases between them. This CDR3 is 14 amino acids long. Germline V lookup: CDR1 WSHSY, CDR2 SAAADI.

This chain uses TRBV4-1 with TRBJ2-2, with TRBD2 matching over 9 bases. CDR1 and CDR2 from the germline V gene are MGHRA and YSYEKL. V gave up 6 bases and J gave up 4 bases; unmatched junction bases: 9. The CDR3 has 16 amino acids. DNA for the CDR3: TGCGCCAGCAGGCTGCTAGCGGGGTGGGGCACCGGGGAGCTGTTTTTT. It codes for CASRLLAGWGTGELFF.

The J gene is TRBJ2-3, the V gene TRBV2, with D unclear. Per the germline V gene, CDR1 is SNHLY and CDR2 is FYNNEI. The CDR3 has 12 amino acids. The ends were cut back, 4 bases at V and 5 bases at J, with 7 bases in the middle. Written as DNA, the CDR3 is TGTGCCAGCAGTGTACCTGAAGATACGCAGTATTTT. This encodes CASSVPEDTQYF.

The V call is TRBV28, the J call TRBJ1-5, with TRBD1 as a possible D gene (5 bases). The CDR3 runs to 13 residues. The V gene's germline CDR1 is MDHEN and CDR2 SYDVKM. Trimming pared 4 bases from V and 11 bases from J, leaving 15 bases between. As DNA, the CDR3 is TGTGCCAGCAGTTCAGGGCAAGGGATGACCCAGCATTTT. This encodes CASSSGQGMTQHF.

V gene TRBV29-1 combines with J gene TRBJ2-1, with 8 positions matching TRBD2. The CDR3 is made up of 15 amino acids. After removal of 5 bases from V and 4 bases from J, the junction contained 10 bases not matched to a gene. Germline V lookup: CDR1 SQVTM, CDR2 ANQGSEA. CDR3 in amino acids: CSVKGRAGDYNEQFF. CDR3 bases: TGCAGCGTTAAGGGTAGAGCGGGGGATTACAATGAGCAGTTCTTC.

CDR3 in amino acids: CAISLGGTSSYEQYF. In nucleotides, the CDR3 is TGTGCCATCAGCCTAGGCGGGACATCCTCCTACGAGCAGTACTTC. The chain has TRBV10-3 and TRBJ2-7; D is tentatively TRBD1 or TRBD2 (6 bases each). Germline V gene sequence: CDR1 ENHRY, CDR2 SYGVKD. The CDR3 runs 15 residues. V lost 6 bases and J lost 0, with 15 bases in between.